The text below deals with one T cell receptor beta chain. Its antigen is as yet unknown. The record originates from a study of T cell responses to AZD1222 COVID-19 vaccine. Study outcomes and limitations: As reported, nearly half of all spike-specific TCRs target variant regions that are unmutated. Vaccine-associated CD4 TCRs spanned spike, dominant at 160-218 and 743-854.

Germline CDR1 MNHEY, CDR2 SMNVEV (reference sequence). The V gene lost 2 bases and the J gene lost 2 bases, with 13 bases spanning the gap. The CDR3 consists of 15 residues. The assay was immunoSEQ multiplex PCR, and TCRdb's table has in-frame clones only and misses some. The table includes approximately 190,000 clones, roughly 91% detected once. The chain combines TRBV27 with TRBJ2-7; D remains ambiguous. The sample here was peripheral blood, taken on day 0 of AZD1222 vaccination. This TCR was recovered from an adult in good health. The CDR3 nucleotides read TGTGCCAGCAGTTTAGGAAGGAAGGGAACCTACGAGCAGTACTTC. Amino acids: CASSLGRKGTYEQYF.